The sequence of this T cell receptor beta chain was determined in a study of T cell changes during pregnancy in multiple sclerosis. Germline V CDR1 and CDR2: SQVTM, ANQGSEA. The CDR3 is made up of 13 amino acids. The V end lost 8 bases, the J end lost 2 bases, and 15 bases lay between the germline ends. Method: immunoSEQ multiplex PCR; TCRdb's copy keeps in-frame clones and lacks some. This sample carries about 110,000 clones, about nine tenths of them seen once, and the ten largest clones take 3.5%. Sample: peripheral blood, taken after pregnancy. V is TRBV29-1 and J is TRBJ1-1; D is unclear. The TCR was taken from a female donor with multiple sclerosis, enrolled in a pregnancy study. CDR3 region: CSISQTGNTEAFF. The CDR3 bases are TGCAGCATCTCACAAACGGGTAACACTGAAGCTTTCTTT.